The clone carrying this T cell receptor beta chain showed up just once. RNA amounts of about 0.5 to 1 ug underwent reverse transcription with random hexamers. Multiplex immunoSEQ PCR targeted 54 Vbeta and 13 Jbeta TCR beta segments. TCRdb ran MiXCR on the immunoSEQ multiplex PCR reads and lists one entry per CDR3 protein. The sample lists hundreds of thousands of distinct CDR3 sequences; approximately 90% were seen once. The data were obtained in a study of CD8 T cells in Susac syndrome. TCR beta sequencing was performed on blood CD8+ and CD4+ T cells. The multiple sclerosis control group was made up of treatment-naive patients with stable or active relapsing-remitting disease. CD8+ and CD4+ T cells were negatively isolated; TEMRA cells were FACS-enriched. This receptor was obtained from a human donor with multiple sclerosis. Specimen: CD8+ T cells from PBMCs.

CDR3 loop: CAWSRTSGGGDTQYF. The CDR3 DNA reads TGTGCCTGGAGTAGGACTAGCGGAGGGGGGGATACGCAGTATTTT. The chain has TRBV30 and TRBJ2-3; 10 bases are a match to TRBD2. The V and J ends lost 2 bases and 6 bases, in that order; junction bases with no gene match: 8. Germline V lookup: CDR1 GTSNPN, CDR2 SVGIG (reference sequence). This CDR3 has 15 amino acids.